Below, 16 T cell receptor beta chains from the same sample are listed, as sequenced in a study of T-cell memory formation after mild COVID-19. TCRdb re-derived calls from the 5' RACE reads in MiXCR, one entry per CDR3 protein. The table includes some 200,000 distinct CDR3 sequences, 20% to 25% detected once. Material for sequencing was PBMCs or a T cell subset sorted from them (not recorded which). These receptors came from an adult woman who had mild COVID-19 (a few samples of this study predate the infection). Cell type and time point are not known.

The chain employs TRBV9 and TRBJ1-2; the match to TRBD1 covers 10 bases. CDR1 and CDR2 from the germline V gene are SGDLS and YYNGEE. Trimming cost V 3 bases and J 5 bases; bases outside gene matches: 22. This CDR3 is built from 20 residues. CDR3 in amino acids: CASSGLTGGDSGPGIYGYTF. The CDR3, as DNA: TGTGCCAGCAGCGGACTGACAGGGGGCGATTCGGGCCCCGGGATTTATGGCTACACCTTC.

This clonotype came up a few times. For the CDR3, the DNA is TGCAGCGTTAGGGGGAATAATGAAAAACTGTTTTTT. Translating it yields CSVRGNNEKLFF. The rearrangement uses TRBV29-1 and TRBJ1-4; D is perhaps TRBD1 (6 bases). V lost 5 bases, J lost 4 bases, and 8 bases lay in between. The CDR3 extends over 12 amino acids. CDR1 and CDR2 (germline): SQVTM, ANQGSEA. Full variable domain (remainder filled in from reference TRBV29-1 and TRBJ1-4): SAVISQKPSRDICQRGTSLTIQCQVDSQVTMMFWYRQQPGQSLTLIATANQGSEATYESGFVIDKFPISRPNLTFSTLTVSNMSPEDSSIYLCSVRGNNEKLFFGSGTQLSVL.

J is TRBJ1-4 and V is TRBV6-5; D remains unclear. V was clipped by 6 bases and J by 8 bases, with 13 bases between them. Germline CDR1 MNHEY, CDR2 SVGAGI. CDR3 size: 13 residues. CDR3 region: CASSPEDREKLFF. DNA of the CDR3: TGTGCCAGCAGCCCGGAGGATCGCGAAAAACTGTTTTTT.

The V gene is TRBV9, the J gene TRBJ2-1; D is perhaps TRBD1 or TRBD2 (5 bases each). The CDR3 has 14 amino acids. Germline loops: CDR1 SGDLS, CDR2 YYNGEE. Trimming cost V 3 bases and J 2 bases, with 9 bases left between them. CDR3: CASSGGAPYNEQFF. Written as DNA, the CDR3 is TGTGCCAGCAGCGGAGGGGCTCCCTACAATGAGCAGTTCTTC. The whole variable domain, filled in from reference TRBV9 and TRBJ2-1, reads DSGVTQTPKHLITATGQRVTLRCSPRSGDLSVYWYQQSLDQGLQFLIQYYNGEERAKGNILERFSAQQFPDLHSELNLSSLELGDSALYFCASSGGAPYNEQFFGPGTRLTVL.

This clonotype was counted a few times. The chain couples TRBV2 to TRBJ2-1; perhaps TRBD2 as D (5 bases). Per the germline V gene, CDR1 is SNHLY and CDR2 is FYNNEI. The CDR3 has 15 amino acids. V was pared by 7 bases and J by 6 bases, with 19 bases between. The CDR3 DNA is TGTGCCAGCACTAAGGACCCTCGGGGTTTCAATGAGCAGTTCTTC. Translation gives CASTKDPRGFNEQFF.

The V call is TRBV7-9, the J call TRBJ2-7; D is unclear. Germline CDR1 is SEHNR and CDR2 is FQNEAQ (reference sequence). The CDR3 contains 13 residues. Trimming removed 3 bases from V and 1 base from J, with 7 bases in between. The CDR3 region has the DNA TGTGCCAGCAGCTTGTTAAATTCCTACGAGCAGTACTTC. It is translated as CASSLLNSYEQYF.

This clonotype was counted between two and nine times. CDR3 sequence reads: CASSASTIGIKNIQYF. CDR3 nucleotides: TGTGCCAGCAGCGCATCGACAATAGGTATCAAAAACATTCAGTACTTC. This chain uses TRBV13 with TRBJ2-4; D unclear. CDR1 and CDR2 from the germline V gene are PRHDT and FYEKMQ (reference sequence). The CDR3 loop spans 16 amino acids. Deletions cut 5 bases from V and 3 bases from J, with 17 bases between.

A note on this clonotype: At one end the junction does not follow the germline gene, possibly because of a read error. The rearrangement uses TRBV12-3 or TRBV12-4 and TRBJ2-6, with 8 bases fitting TRBD2. This CDR3 region has 17 residues. The CDR3 coding sequence is TGTGCCAGCAGCTTAGCGGGACCCAGCTCTGGGGCCAACGTCCTGACTTTC. This sequence encodes CASSLAGPSSGANVLTF.

The V call is TRBV13, the J call TRBJ2-5; TRBD2 agrees at 11 bases. This CDR3 spans 17 amino acids. Per the germline V gene, CDR1 is PRHDT and CDR2 is FYEKMQ (reference sequence). The ends lost 5 bases at V and 7 bases at J; junction bases unmatched: 15. Written as DNA, the CDR3 is TGTGCCAGCAGCGGTACTAGCGGGAGCCGGGATTTCAGGACCCAGTACTTC. It codes for CASSGTSGSRDFRTQYF.

V gene TRBV29-1 combines with J gene TRBJ2-7; TRBD1 aligns across 9 bases. J was trimmed by 5 bases and V by 4 bases; bases with no gene match: 3. Germline assignment: CDR1 SQVTM and CDR2 ANQGSEA. The CDR3 covers 12 residues. CDR3 coding DNA: TGCAGCGTTGGCACAGGGGGCCACGAGCAGTACTTC. Protein product: CSVGTGGHEQYF.

This clonotype was counted only a few times. V gene TRBV12-3 or TRBV12-4 combines with J gene TRBJ1-1; unclear D gene. V gave up 7 bases and J gave up 2 bases, with 17 bases separating them. The CDR3 is made up of 15 amino acids. DNA of the CDR3: TGTGCCAGCACCACTGCGGCATCCTTAAACACTGAAGCTTTCTTT. The encoded protein is CASTTAASLNTEAFF.

This clonotype was detected a few times. The chain couples TRBV12-3 or TRBV12-4 to TRBJ2-1, with D perhaps matching TRBD2 (5 bases). The CDR3 sequence is 13 residues long. The V and J ends lost 4 bases and 6 bases respectively, with 10 bases between them. CDR3 nucleotide sequence: TGTGCCAGCAGTTCCAGGACTGGCAATGAGCAGTTCTTC. Its protein product is CASSSRTGNEQFF.

The gene calls are TRBV5-4 and TRBJ1-1, with D possibly matching TRBD1 (6 bases). This CDR3 is built from 14 residues. V was cut by 0 bases and J by 5 bases, with 11 bases left in between. Germline values: CDR1 SGHNT, CDR2 YYREEE (reference sequence). The DNA for the CDR3 is TGTGCCAGCAGCTTGGACAGGGCGGGGACTGAAGCTTTCTTT. This codes for CASSLDRAGTEAFF.

This rearrangement joins TRBV6-5 to TRBJ2-3; no definite D call. Germline V gene data show CDR1 as MNHEY and CDR2 as SVGAGI. The V end was cut by 4 bases, the J end by 0 bases, with 8 bases between. The CDR3 has 14 amino acids. The DNA of the CDR3 is TGTGCCAGCAGTTCCGGTTATAGCACAGATACGCAGTATTTT. Encoded protein: CASSSGYSTDTQYF.

This clonotype was detected many times. V gene TRBV19 combines with J gene TRBJ2-1; D remains unclear. From germline, CDR1 is LNHDA and CDR2 SQIVND (reference sequence). V dropped 3 bases and J dropped 5 bases, with 8 bases sitting between them. The CDR3 contains 13 residues. The CDR3 is CASSIIDDNEQFF. The CDR3 nucleotides are TGTGCCAGTAGTATCATCGACGACAATGAGCAGTTCTTC.

This chain connects TRBV28 to TRBJ1-6; maybe TRBD1 (6 bases). Trimming pared 2 bases from V and 4 bases from J, leaving 18 bases between. Germline CDR1 is MDHEN and CDR2 is SYDVKM. The CDR3 extends over 18 amino acids. The CDR3 spells CASSLTGWWPRYNSPLHF. CDR3 in DNA: TGTGCCAGCAGTTTAACAGGGTGGTGGCCCCGATATAATTCACCCCTCCACTTT.